The clone carrying this T cell receptor beta chain was observed a handful of times. Its antigen is not known. The data are from a study of identical twins. Notes on the study in general: Carriage of fewer insertions was seen in abundant cord blood beta clonotypes, whereas memory repertoires showed none. Twins showed weaker excess sharing in their beta out-of-frame sequences. Among out-of-frame alpha sequences shared by twins, low generation probability occurred in excess.

The V end was cut by 4 bases, the J end by 5 bases, with 23 bases between. The CDR3 extends over 17 amino acids. A universal primer site arose from template switching, and cDNA bore unique molecular identifiers. TCRdb reprocessed the 5' RACE reads via MiXCR and lists one record per CDR3 protein. The sample includes a few hundred thousand distinct CDR3 sequences, about 8.9% seen only once; the top ten take less than 4%. The data were also submitted as part of a second study, on yellow fever vaccine responses in identical twins.

Specimen: CD8+ T cells sorted from blood. The chain employs TRBV12-3 or TRBV12-4 and TRBJ2-5; D gene uncertain. The receptor's source is a woman younger than 35 in good health. CDR3 residues: CASSSLPDTSLGETQYF. CDR3 nucleotides: TGTGCCAGCAGTTCACTACCCGACACCTCCCTCGGGGAGACCCAGTACTTC.